A selection of T cell receptor beta chains follows, all from one sample in a study of human T cells and chemical hapten exposure. TCRdb independently ran MiXCR on the RACE reads; one entry per CDR3 protein. The data contain some 94,000 distinct CDR3 sequences, about an eighth of them singletons. The sample consisted of whole blood, taken in connection with sensitization to the hapten diphenylcyclopropenone (DPC). These TCRs come from a woman in her 40s with alopecia areata. Some clones in this sample may be carry-over from other donors' samples. Each CDR3 is given with its conserved first and last residue. Fields, in order: V gene, clone size, J gene, D gene, CDR3 protein, CDR3 DNA. The D gene is left open where the match is weak. Clone size is given for some rows only: seen once, a few or many times, or a class if the clone is expanded.

TRBV6-1	.	TRBJ2-3	.	CASRSDSTDTQYF	TGTGCCAGCAGGAGCGACAGCACAGATACGCAGTATTTT
TRBV5-4	.	TRBJ2-7	TRBD2	CASSYGGGYEQYF	TGTGCCAGCAGCTATGGGGGGGGCTACGAGCAGTACTTC
TRBV7-6	few	TRBJ2-1	.	CASSSVLRGEQFF	TGTGCCAGCAGCTCTGTCTTAAGGGGTGAGCAGTTCTTC
TRBV2	few	TRBJ2-5	.	CASSRDTQETQYF	TGTGCCAGCAGTAGGGACACGCAAGAGACCCAGTACTTC
TRBV5-6	.	TRBJ1-4	.	CASSGRPDEKLFF	TGTGCCAGCAGCGGGCGACCGGATGAAAAACTGTTTTTT
TRBV12-3/TRBV12-4	few	TRBJ2-2	TRBD2	CASRVAGVAGELFF	TGTGCCAGCAGGGTAGCGGGAGTTGCCGGGGAGCTGTTTTTT
TRBV6-6	.	TRBJ2-7	TRBD1	CASSSTYRGSYEQYF	TGTGCCAGCAGTTCTACTTACAGGGGTTCCTACGAGCAGTACTTC
TRBV7-2	.	TRBJ2-1	TRBD1	CASSLGPPGQVAEQFF	TGTGCCAGCAGCTTAGGCCCTCCGGGACAGGTTGCTGAGCAGTTCTTC
TRBV28	.	TRBJ2-6	.	CASSSLDGSGANVLTF	TGTGCCAGCAGTTCGTTGGACGGCTCTGGGGCCAACGTCCTGACTTTC
TRBV20-1	many	TRBJ2-7	.	CSARDILAGEQYF	TGCAGTGCTAGAGATATACTAGCTGGCGAGCAGTACTTC
TRBV7-2	few	TRBJ2-3	.	CASSGMARTDTQYF	TGTGCCAGCAGCGGCATGGCGCGCACAGATACGCAGTATTTT
TRBV28	few	TRBJ2-7	.	CASSGSHEQYF	TGTGCCAGCAGCGGTTCCCACGAGCAGTACTTC
TRBV9	many	TRBJ1-1	.	CASSVVAGNTEAFF	TGTGCCAGCAGCGTAGTAGCAGGGAACACTGAAGCTTTCTTT
TRBV12-3/TRBV12-4	few	TRBJ1-5	.	CASSEADSNQPQHF	TGTGCCAGCTCTGAGGCAGATAGCAATCAGCCCCAGCATTTT
TRBV12-2	many	TRBJ1-5	.	CAREDAYSNQPQHF	TGTGCCCGGGAGGACGCCTATAGCAATCAGCCCCAGCATTTT
TRBV3-1	.	TRBJ1-5	.	CASSQGEQPQHF	TGTGCCAGCAGCCAAGGGGAACAGCCCCAGCATTTT
TRBV29-1	.	TRBJ1-5	.	CSVSRDGNQPQHF	TGCAGCGTTTCACGGGACGGCAATCAGCCCCAGCATTTT
TRBV3-1	few	TRBJ1-5	.	CASSQDRGQPQHF	TGTGCCAGCAGCCAAGATCGGGGGCAGCCCCAGCATTTT
TRBV29-1	few	TRBJ1-2	.	CSVERGLAKGYTF	TGCAGCGTTGAGCGGGGTTTGGCGAAGGGCTACACCTTC
TRBV5-1	few	TRBJ2-7	TRBD1	CASRGDRLSYEQYF	TGCGCCAGCAGGGGGGACAGGCTATCCTACGAGCAGTACTTC
TRBV27	.	TRBJ2-3	TRBD1	CASTSEDRGPDTQYF	TGTGCCAGCACCAGCGAGGACAGGGGGCCAGATACGCAGTATTTT
TRBV3-1	.	TRBJ2-1	.	CASSQVGGYEQFF	TGTGCCAGCAGCCAAGTGGGGGGCTATGAGCAGTTCTTC
TRBV20-1	.	TRBJ1-5	.	CSARPASNQPQHF	TGCAGTGCTAGACCCGCGAGCAATCAGCCCCAGCATTTT
TRBV6-5	few	TRBJ2-3	TRBD2	CASSPLLAGADTQYF	TGTGCCAGCAGTCCCCTACTGGCGGGAGCAGATACGCAGTATTTT
TRBV15	few	TRBJ1-5	.	CATSPRTLRNQPQHF	TGTGCCACCAGCCCCCGGACCCTTCGCAATCAGCCCCAGCATTTT
TRBV21-1	few	TRBJ2-7	.	CASSKTPRDRDYEQYF	TGTGCCAGCAGCAAAACCCCACGGGACAGGGACTACGAGCAGTACTTC
TRBV7-9	many	TRBJ2-7	TRBD1	CASSPTGAYEQYF	TGTGCCAGCAGCCCAACAGGGGCCTACGAGCAGTACTTC
TRBV18	.	TRBJ1-6	.	CASSPRQSSYNSPLHF	TGTGCCAGCTCACCACGACAGAGCTCCTATAATTCACCCCTCCACTTT
TRBV27	.	TRBJ2-1	TRBD2	CASSFRKESLAGGGNEQFF	TGTGCCAGCAGTTTTAGGAAGGAATCCCTAGCGGGAGGAGGCAATGAGCAGTTCTTC
TRBV20-1	few	TRBJ2-1	.	CSAGTRTLPYNEQFF	TGCAGTGCTGGAACCAGAACCCTCCCCTACAATGAGCAGTTCTTC
TRBV9	.	TRBJ2-1	TRBD1	CASSVDRGRNEQFF	TGTGCCAGCAGCGTCGACAGGGGGCGCAATGAGCAGTTCTTC
TRBV7-9	few	TRBJ2-7	.	CASSPPVRSYEQYF	TGTGCCAGCAGCCCTCCGGTCAGGAGCTACGAGCAGTACTTC
TRBV4-3	few	TRBJ2-2	TRBD2	CASSQDLVTPGLAGITGELFF	TGCGCCAGCAGCCAAGACCTAGTTACTCCGGGACTAGCGGGAATCACCGGGGAGCTGTTTTTT
TRBV7-2	few	TRBJ2-2	.	CASSHRQNTGELFF	TGTGCCAGCAGCCATCGACAGAACACCGGGGAGCTGTTTTTT
TRBV6-2/TRBV6-3	few	TRBJ1-5	.	CASSFTGTFSNQPQHF	TGTGCCAGCAGTTTCACAGGGACCTTTAGCAATCAGCCCCAGCATTTT
TRBV5-1	.	TRBJ2-5	.	CASSSREQETQYF	TGCGCCAGCAGCTCCAGGGAGCAAGAGACCCAGTACTTC
TRBV24-1	few	TRBJ2-3	.	CATSDSSTDTQYF	TGTGCCACCAGTGACTCTTCCACAGATACGCAGTATTTT
TRBV5-1	few	TRBJ2-5	TRBD2	CASSLGGGSLGETQYF	TGCGCCAGCAGCTTGGGCGGCGGGAGCCTCGGAGAGACCCAGTACTTC
TRBV20-1	few	TRBJ2-7	.	CSARTQDYNYEQYF	TGCAGTGCTAGGACCCAGGACTACAACTACGAGCAGTACTTC
TRBV7-9	few	TRBJ2-2	.	CASSLAGDTNTGELFF	TGTGCCAGCAGCTTGGCTGGTGACACGAACACCGGGGAGCTGTTTTTT
TRBV5-1	few	TRBJ2-1	.	CASSLTSREQFF	TGCGCCAGCAGCTTGACTAGCAGAGAGCAGTTCTTC
TRBV19	many	TRBJ1-5	.	CASSLSEDQPQHF	TGTGCCAGTAGTTTGTCGGAAGATCAGCCCCAGCATTTT
TRBV2	.	TRBJ2-5	.	CASSLYIGETQYF	TGTGCCAGCAGCTTGTACATTGGAGAGACCCAGTACTTC
TRBV5-1	few	TRBJ2-1	.	CASSLASPGKNEQFF	TGCGCCAGCAGCTTGGCATCTCCCGGGAAAAATGAGCAGTTCTTC
TRBV6-5	few	TRBJ1-1	.	CASRESFTEAFF	TGTGCCAGCAGGGAATCCTTTACCGAAGCTTTCTTT
TRBV29-1	.	TRBJ2-3	.	CSVVIHRSGWGADTQYF	TGCAGCGTTGTGATCCATCGTAGCGGTTGGGGGGCAGATACGCAGTATTTT
TRBV6-1	few	TRBJ1-6	.	CASRPDRSSYNSPLHF	TGTGCCAGCAGACCTGACCGGAGCTCCTATAATTCACCCCTCCACTTT
TRBV3-1	few	TRBJ2-1	.	CASSQEGGLVFDEQFF	TGTGCCAGCAGCCAAGAGGGGGGTTTAGTTTTCGATGAGCAGTTCTTC
TRBV5-1	few	TRBJ1-4	.	CASSLGRATNEKLFF	TGCGCCAGCAGCTTGGGTAGGGCAACTAATGAAAAACTGTTTTTT
TRBV6-5	.	TRBJ1-2	.	CASSYSSNLNYGYTF	TGTGCCAGCAGTTACTCGTCCAACCTTAACTATGGCTACACCTTC
TRBV2	many	TRBJ2-6	TRBD1	CASSTDRGSGANVLTF	TGTGCCAGCAGCACCGACAGGGGCTCTGGGGCCAACGTCCTGACTTTC
TRBV18	many	TRBJ2-1	TRBD2	CASSPPGWGRLAGEEEQFF	TGTGCCAGCTCACCACCGGGATGGGGGCGGCTAGCGGGAGAAGAGGAGCAGTTCTTC
TRBV20-1	.	TRBJ1-2	.	CSAFGDSKDRDLDSNYGYTF	TGCAGTGCTTTCGGGGACTCGAAGGACCGGGACCTCGATTCTAACTATGGCTACACCTTC
TRBV11-2	few	TRBJ1-2	.	CASSLDVGLSNYGYTF	TGTGCCAGCAGCTTAGATGTAGGACTCTCAAACTATGGCTACACCTTC
TRBV18	few	TRBJ1-6	.	CASSPRPGRESPLHF	TGTGCCAGCTCACCACGTCCGGGGAGAGAATCACCCCTCCACTTT
TRBV4-1	many	TRBJ1-1	.	CASSSSGSGAFF	TGCGCCAGCAGCTCTTCGGGCTCGGGGGCTTTCTTT
TRBV2	many	TRBJ2-7	.	CASSKGAGVYEQYF	TGTGCCAGCAGCAAGGGTGCGGGTGTCTACGAGCAGTACTTC